A selection of T cell receptor beta chains follows, all from one sample in a study of control samples from healthy donors and cancer patients. Libraries were prepared by immunoSEQ multiplex PCR; TCRdb keeps only in-frame clonotypes and omits some of them. The data hold tens of thousands of clones, with approximately 90% observed a single time. The source material was blood. All receptors come from a woman in her forties or fifties in good health. The CDR3 runs from the conserved cysteine through the conserved F or W. A D gene is named only where the DNA matches it firmly. The size entry is marked missing in some rows and otherwise reads once, few, many or a size class.

V gene	clone size	J gene	D gene	CDR3 protein	CDR3 DNA
TRBV30	-	TRBJ1-6	TRBD1	CAWSTGQGGSPLHF	TGTGCCTGGAGTACCGGACAGGGCGGGTCACCCCTCCACTTT
TRBV6-4	-	TRBJ1-6	-	CASSDGDLYNSPLHF	TGTGCCAGCAGTGACGGGGATCTATATAATTCACCCCTCCACTTT
TRBV5-6	-	TRBJ1-2	-	CASSLRGKGYGYTF	TGTGCCAGCAGCTTGAGAGGGAAAGGCTATGGCTACACCTTC
TRBV29-1	-	TRBJ1-1	-	CSVEDRGANTEAFF	TGCAGCGTTGAAGATCGCGGGGCGAACACTGAAGCTTTCTTT
TRBV2	-	TRBJ2-2	-	CASSATGTGELFF	TGTGCCAGCAGTGCAACAGGGACCGGGGAGCTGTTTTTT
TRBV3-1/TRBV3-2	-	TRBJ2-5	-	CASSPGGPQETQYF	TGTGCCAGCAGCCCCGGGGGCCCCCAAGAGACCCAGTACTTC
TRBV7-7	-	TRBJ2-1	TRBD1	CASSLAGTAPTGEQFF	TGTGCCAGCAGCTTAGCCGGGACAGCGCCTACGGGTGAGCAGTTCTTC
TRBV10-3	-	TRBJ2-3	TRBD2	CAISPKSGGSTDTQYF	TGTGCCATCAGTCCAAAGAGCGGGGGTAGCACAGATACGCAGTATTTT
TRBV13	-	TRBJ2-4	-	CASSLASGPSLNIQYF	TGTGCCAGCAGCTTAGCTTCGGGACCTTCACTAAACATTCAGTACTTC
TRBV28	-	TRBJ2-5	-	CASSPLGGRSETQYF	TGTGCCAGCAGCCCGTTAGGGGGTCGGTCGGAGACCCAGTACTTC
TRBV7-2	-	TRBJ2-1	-	CASSVSRDNEQFF	TGTGCCAGCAGTGTCTCTAGGGACAATGAGCAGTTCTTC
TRBV29-1	-	TRBJ2-2	-	CSVGGSLTGELFF	TGCAGCGTTGGAGGTTCCCTCACCGGGGAGCTGTTTTTT
TRBV19	few	TRBJ2-3	-	CASSPPGTDTQYF	TGTGCCAGTAGTCCCCCAGGCACGGATACGCAGTATTTT
TRBV7-8	-	TRBJ1-2	-	CASSPRTPGPYGYTF	TGTGCCAGCAGCCCGCGCACGCCGGGGCCCTATGGCTACACCTTC
TRBV6-2/TRBV6-3	few	TRBJ1-5	-	CASSLSSKRFNQPQHF	TGTGCCAGCAGCCTAAGCTCTAAGCGCTTCAATCAGCCCCAGCATTTT
TRBV5-6	-	TRBJ1-1	-	CASSLGMDSSFTEAFF	TGTGCCAGCAGCTTGGGGATGGACAGTTCCTTCACTGAAGCTTTCTTT
TRBV2	once	TRBJ1-1	-	CASSPLSGTNTEAFF	TGTGCCAGCAGCCCCCTCTCAGGGACGAACACTGAAGCTTTCTTT
TRBV2	-	TRBJ1-5	TRBD1	CASSDDRGSNQPQHF	TGTGCCAGCAGCGACGACAGGGGTAGCAATCAGCCCCAGCATTTT
TRBV15	-	TRBJ2-1	TRBD2	CATSRDSSGPYNEQFF	TGTGCCACCAGCAGAGATTCTAGCGGCCCATACAATGAGCAGTTCTTC
TRBV19	-	TRBJ2-1	-	CASSIMQVSYNEQFF	TGTGCCAGTAGTATAATGCAGGTTTCCTACAATGAGCAGTTCTTC
TRBV6-5	-	TRBJ2-5	TRBD1	CASSYSGTGQTQYF	TGTGCCAGCAGTTACTCGGGGACAGGGCAGACCCAGTACTTC
TRBV19	-	TRBJ1-5	-	CASSLSEQPQHF	TGTGCCAGTAGTTTGAGTGAGCAGCCCCAGCATTTT
TRBV4-1	-	TRBJ1-2	TRBD1	CASSQIRTGGNYGYTF	TGCGCCAGCAGCCAAATTAGGACAGGGGGGAACTATGGCTACACCTTC
TRBV5-8	-	TRBJ1-5	-	CASSVRPKNQPQHF	TGTGCCAGCAGCGTCAGACCGAAGAATCAGCCCCAGCATTTT
TRBV6-1	-	TRBJ1-4	-	CASSEARSFTNEKLFF	TGTGCCAGCAGTGAAGCCCGAAGTTTCACTAATGAAAAACTGTTTTTT
TRBV9	-	TRBJ2-7	TRBD1	CASSSGQGPYEQYF	TGTGCCAGCAGTTCCGGACAGGGCCCCTACGAGCAGTACTTC
TRBV12-2	few	TRBJ2-2	-	CASRRCRDGLAGGRYTGELFF	TGTGCAAGTCGCCGCTGTAGAGATGGACTAGCGGGGGGGCGGTACACCGGGGAGCTGTTTTTT
TRBV2	-	TRBJ2-3	TRBD1	CASSAQGITDTQYF	TGTGCCAGCAGTGCACAGGGGATCACAGATACGCAGTATTTT
TRBV5-1	-	TRBJ2-2	TRBD2	CASSSSGLAGGQTGELFF	TGCGCCAGCAGCTCGTCCGGACTAGCGGGGGGGCAGACCGGGGAGCTGTTTTTT
TRBV20-1	-	TRBJ2-5	-	CSARVLETQYF	TGCAGTGCTAGAGTTCTAGAGACCCAGTACTTC
TRBV24-1	-	TRBJ1-2	-	CATSDFTGNYGYTF	TGTGCCACCAGTGATTTTACAGGGAACTATGGCTACACCTTC
TRBV7-2	-	TRBJ1-4	-	CASSLQDEKLFF	TGTGCCAGCAGCTTACAAGACGAAAAACTGTTTTTT
TRBV5-1	-	TRBJ2-2	-	CASSLRVDTGELFF	TGCGCCAGCAGCTTGCGGGTAGACACCGGGGAGCTGTTTTTT
TRBV18	-	TRBJ2-2	TRBD1	CASSPTAHDRGQAGELFF	TGTGCCAGCTCCCCCACCGCACACGACAGGGGGCAAGCCGGGGAGCTGTTTTTT
TRBV4-1	-	TRBJ2-2	-	CASSQESGELFF	TGCGCCAGCAGCCAAGAGTCCGGGGAGCTGTTTTTT
TRBV7-9	-	TRBJ1-3	-	CASSFLANTIYF	TGTGCCAGCAGCTTCTTGGCAAACACCATATATTTT
TRBV9	-	TRBJ2-5	-	CASSATLYQETQYF	TGTGCCAGCAGCGCGACTCTGTACCAAGAGACCCAGTACTTC
TRBV27	-	TRBJ1-2	-	CASSWDQGRTYGYTF	TGTGCCAGCAGTTGGGATCAGGGCAGGACCTATGGCTACACCTTC
TRBV7-6	-	TRBJ2-3	-	CASSFLGQSTDTQYF	TGTGCCAGCAGCTTTCTGGGGCAGAGCACAGATACGCAGTATTTT
TRBV18	-	TRBJ2-5	TRBD1	CASSPPSTRGMNQETQYF	TGTGCCAGCTCACCACCCAGTACCAGGGGGATGAACCAAGAGACCCAGTACTTC
TRBV20-1	-	TRBJ2-7	-	CSAELSYEQYF	TGCAGTGCTGAACTGTCCTACGAGCAGTACTTC
TRBV10-3	-	TRBJ2-2	TRBD2	CAISESERGGTGELFF	TGTGCCATCAGTGAGTCGGAGCGGGGGGGCACCGGGGAGCTGTTTTTT
TRBV12-3/TRBV12-4	-	TRBJ1-1	-	CASRRQAGTEAFF	TGTGCCAGCAGGAGACAGGCGGGCACTGAAGCTTTCTTT
TRBV7-9	-	TRBJ1-5	-	CASSLGQTREPQHF	TGTGCCAGCAGCCTCGGACAGACCAGGGAGCCCCAGCATTTT
TRBV3-1/TRBV3-2	-	TRBJ2-1	-	CASSQLGNEQFF	TGTGCCAGCAGCCAGCTAGGGAATGAGCAGTTCTTC
TRBV5-1	-	TRBJ2-4	-	CASSGGGGPKNIQYF	TGCGCCAGCAGCGGGGGAGGGGGGCCCAAAAACATTCAGTACTTC
TRBV30	-	TRBJ2-1	-	CAWSYGMVSSYNEQFF	TGTGCCTGGAGCTACGGGATGGTAAGCTCCTACAATGAGCAGTTCTTC
TRBV9	once	TRBJ1-6	-	CASSGGRPNSPLHF	TGTGCCAGCAGCGGGGGACGGCCGAATTCACCCCTCCACTTT
TRBV7-3	-	TRBJ1-2	-	CASSLMAQGNYGYTF	TGTGCCAGCAGCTTAATGGCACAGGGTAACTATGGCTACACCTTC
TRBV28	-	TRBJ1-2	TRBD1	CASSFGVGQGGYGYTF	TGTGCCAGCAGTTTCGGTGTAGGACAGGGAGGTTATGGCTACACCTTC
TRBV28	-	TRBJ1-5	TRBD1	CASSFRDRGGNQPQHF	TGTGCCAGCAGTTTCAGGGACAGGGGAGGCAATCAGCCCCAGCATTTT
TRBV7-3	-	TRBJ1-2	-	CASSPAGQNYGYTF	TGTGCCAGCAGCCCCGCCGGGCAAAACTATGGCTACACCTTC
TRBV6-6	-	TRBJ1-2	TRBD1	CASSPRVGTGANYGYTF	TGTGCCAGCAGTCCAAGGGTGGGGACAGGGGCTAACTATGGCTACACCTTC
TRBV21-1	-	TRBJ2-7	-	CASTKRGGTGLNEQYF	TGTGCCAGCACCAAGCGGGGGGGCACGGGCTTGAACGAGCAGTACTTC
TRBV2	-	TRBJ1-5	-	CASGTDKNQPQHF	TGTGCCAGCGGGACGGATAAAAATCAGCCCCAGCATTTT
TRBV25-1	-	TRBJ1-4	TRBD1	CASSVQGRGNEKLFF	TGTGCCAGCAGTGTACAGGGGAGGGGTAATGAAAAACTGTTTTTT
TRBV5-1	few	TRBJ1-3	-	CASRKTLTGSAVGGNTIYF	TGCGCCAGCAGGAAGACCCTAACAGGGTCAGCGGTTGGAGGAAACACCATATATTTT
TRBV6-6	-	TRBJ2-3	TRBD2	CASSYSTGGSDTQYF	TGTGCCAGCAGTTACTCGACCGGGGGGTCAGATACGCAGTATTTT
TRBV14	-	TRBJ1-5	TRBD1	CASSAQGAGSNQPQHF	TGTGCCAGCAGCGCACAGGGGGCGGGCAGCAATCAGCCCCAGCATTTT